One and the same sample provided the 18 T cell receptor beta chains below, sequenced in a study of T-cell memory formation after mild COVID-19. TCRdb reprocessed the 5' RACE reads via MiXCR and lists one record per CDR3 protein. The table lists over 120,000 distinct CDR3 sequences, almost 25% of them singletons, with roughly 25% in the top ten. The sample comprised PBMCs or a T cell subset sorted from them (not recorded which). Receptors originate from an adult woman who had mild COVID-19 (a few samples of this study predate the infection). Cell type and time point are not known.

This chain uses TRBV7-2 with TRBJ2-1, with 11 positions matching TRBD2. The CDR3 runs to 17 residues. Germline V gene data show CDR1 as SGHTA and CDR2 as FQGNSA. J gave up 8 bases and V 1 base, and 10 bases lay outside the gene matches. CDR3 in amino acids: CASSLGVAGGPGDEQFF. The DNA of the CDR3 is TGTGCCAGCAGCTTAGGGGTAGCGGGGGGGCCCGGGGATGAGCAGTTCTTC. Looking up the rest from reference TRBV7-2 and TRBJ2-1 gives the full variable domain: GAGVSQSPSNKVTEKGKDVELRCDPISGHTALYWYRQSLGQGLEFLIYFQGNSAPDKSGLPSDRFSAERTGGSVSTLTIQRTQQEDSAVYLCASSLGVAGGPGDEQFFGPGTRLTVL.

A few counts support this clonotype. The rearrangement links TRBV27 to TRBJ2-1; 10 bases agree with TRBD2. Losses at the gene ends were 5 bases for V and 6 bases for J; bases not matched to a gene: 10. The CDR3 consists of 16 residues. The germline V gene has CDR1 MNHEY and CDR2 SMNVEV (reference sequence). The DNA for the CDR3 is TGTGCCAGCAGTACCCTGCTAGCGGGAGCCGGCAATGAGCAGTTCTTC. This codes for CASSTLLAGAGNEQFF.

This clonotype was found a few times. The genes are TRBV7-9 and TRBJ2-1, with D perhaps TRBD2 (5 bases). In germline, CDR1 is SEHNR, CDR2 FQNEAQ (reference sequence). The CDR3 loop spans 13 amino acids. Deletions cut 6 bases from V and 8 bases from J, with 14 bases between. In DNA form, the CDR3 reads TGTGCCAGCAGTTCGGGAACGAGGGATGAGCAGTTCTTC. Residues: CASSSGTRDEQFF.

This clonotype showed up just a few times. This rearrangement joins TRBV6-1 to TRBJ2-5; 7 nucleotides match TRBD2. CDR3 length: 14 residues. J lost 5 bases, V lost 4 bases, and 7 bases had no gene match. Germline V gene sequence: CDR1 MNHNS, CDR2 SASEGT. The CDR3 loop reads CASSAWTSSETQYF. CDR3 bases: TGTGCCAGCAGTGCTTGGACTAGTTCCGAGACCCAGTACTTC.

The chain is built from TRBV13 and TRBJ2-1; 7 nucleotides align to TRBD2. The ends lost 5 bases at V and 9 bases at J; junction bases unmatched: 4. CDR3 length: 12 residues. The germline CDR1 and CDR2 sequences are PRHDT and FYEKMQ (reference sequence). The DNA for the CDR3 is TGTGCCAGCAGCCCCTCGGGGGGTGAGCAGTTCTTC. Translating gives CASSPSGGEQFF.

This clonotype was seen a few times. V usage is TRBV24-1 and J usage is TRBJ2-3; no clear D. V lost 9 bases and J lost 3, with 3 bases in between. Germline lookup yields CDR1 KGHDR and CDR2 SFDVKD. The CDR3 covers 10 residues. The CDR3 reads CATGTDTQYF. The CDR3, as DNA: TGTGCCACCGGGACAGATACGCAGTATTTT.

A single count supports this clonotype. Compared with germline, one end of the junction differs, possibly owing to a read error. The J gene is TRBJ2-3, the V gene TRBV5-6; TRBD2 is a possible D gene (6 bases). From germline, CDR1 is SGHDT and CDR2 YYEEEE. This CDR3 comprises 13 residues. CDR3 residues: CARSLGGSDTQYF. The CDR3 DNA follows: TGTGCCAGAAGCTTGGGGGGTAGCGATACGCAGTATTTT.

The rearrangement uses TRBV6-1 and TRBJ1-2; a possible D gene is TRBD1 (5 bases). The CDR3 is 15 amino acids. CDR1 is MNHNS, CDR2 SASEGT, per germline. V dropped 1 base and J dropped 4 bases, with 13 bases sitting between them. The CDR3 region has the DNA TGTGCCAGCAGTGAAGGTGCAGGGTCTAGCTATGGCTACACCTTC. Amino acids: CASSEGAGSSYGYTF.

The sample holds many counts of this clonotype. The J gene is TRBJ2-3, the V gene TRBV5-1; 7 positions agree with TRBD2. CDR1 SGHRS and CDR2 YFSETQ come from the germline V gene. Trimming cost V 4 bases and J 1 base; bases outside gene matches: 3. There are 14 residues in the CDR3. CDR3 DNA sequence: TGCGCCAGCAGCCCAGCGGGGCGCACAGATACGCAGTATTTT. Residues: CASSPAGRTDTQYF.

This clonotype was recorded a few times. J is TRBJ2-7 and V is TRBV7-6; D tentatively reads TRBD1 or TRBD2 (5 bases each). There are 15 residues in the CDR3. The germline V and J ends were trimmed by 4 bases and 3 bases, with 16 bases remaining between them. Germline V gene lookup returns CDR1 SGHVS and CDR2 FNYEAQ. DNA for the CDR3: TGTGCCAGCAGCTCGGGACGGAGATTAGACTACGAGCAGTACTTC. It yields the protein CASSSGRRLDYEQYF.

This chain connects TRBV5-1 to TRBJ1-1, with 7 bases aligning to TRBD1. Germline V lookup: CDR1 SGHRS, CDR2 YFSETQ. Trimming took 1 base from V and 6 from J; bases not matched to a gene: 3. The CDR3 covers 13 residues. The CDR3 loop reads CASSLTQGAEAFF. CDR3 DNA sequence: TGCGCCAGCAGCTTGACCCAGGGGGCTGAAGCTTTCTTT. The whole variable domain, remainder taken from reference TRBV5-1 and TRBJ1-1, is KAGVTQTPRYLIKTRGQQVTLSCSPISGHRSVSWYQQTPGQGLQFLFEYFSETQRNKGNFPGRFSGRQFSNSRSEMNVSTLELGDSALYLCASSLTQGAEAFFGQGTRLTVV.

This chain connects TRBV6-5 to TRBJ1-1, with unresolved D. Trimming removed 0 bases from V and 5 bases from J, with 10 bases in between. CDR1 and CDR2 from the germline V gene are MNHEY and SVGAGI. This CDR3 spans 14 amino acids. CDR3 bases: TGTGCCAGCAGTTACTCAAGGGTTGGGACTGAAGCTTTCTTT. This sequence encodes CASSYSRVGTEAFF.

This sequence joins TRBV6-1 and TRBJ2-7; TRBD2 matches at 14 bases. Unmatched junction bases numbered 2, after V lost 2 bases and J lost 2 bases. CDR1 is MNHNS and CDR2 is SASEGT in the germline V gene. This CDR3 is 16 amino acids long. DNA for the CDR3: TGTGCCAGCAGTGAATGGGGACTAGCGGGGGCCTACGAGCAGTACTTC. Its translation is CASSEWGLAGAYEQYF.

This clonotype showed up many times. The chain couples TRBV3-1 to TRBJ2-1, with TRBD1 matching over 10 bases. CDR1 LGHDT and CDR2 YNNKEL come from the germline V gene (reference sequence). This CDR3 has 19 amino acids. J was trimmed by 3 bases and V by 1 base; bases with no gene match: 12. In DNA form, the CDR3 reads TGTGCCAGCAGCCAAGCTATCATGGAGGGACAGGGGTACTACAATGAGCAGTTCTTC. It encodes CASSQAIMEGQGYYNEQFF.

This clonotype showed up just a few times. The chain combines TRBV7-9 with TRBJ2-5; D is perhaps TRBD1 (6 bases). V lost 4 bases, J lost 2 bases, and 11 bases lay in between. CDR1 is SEHNR, CDR2 FQNEAQ, per germline (reference sequence). CDR3 size: 14 residues. CDR3 nucleotide sequence: TGTGCCAGCAGCTCACCAGGGGATCAAGAGACCCAGTACTTC. Translated: CASSSPGDQETQYF.

The chain links TRBV7-4 to TRBJ2-3; the match to TRBD2 covers 9 bases. CDR1 and CDR2 from the germline V gene are SGHVT and SQSDAQ. The CDR3 contains 16 residues. J was trimmed by 3 bases and V by 5 bases; bases with no gene match: 9. The CDR3 is CASSKRSAGGTDTQYF. In DNA form, the CDR3 reads TGTGCCAGCAGCAAGAGGTCAGCGGGAGGTACAGATACGCAGTATTTT.

This clonotype was seen only a few times. The chain employs TRBV4-2 and TRBJ2-7; 10 bases map to TRBD1. Losses at the gene ends were 2 bases for V and 5 bases for J; bases not matched to a gene: 12. The CDR3 extends over 17 amino acids. CDR1 is LGHNA and CDR2 is YNFKEQ in the germline V gene. DNA of the CDR3: TGTGCCAGCAGCCAAATCGGACAGGGGGACTTAATTAACGAGCAGTACTTC. This codes for CASSQIGQGDLINEQYF.

This clonotype was seen a few times. The rearrangement uses TRBV29-1 and TRBJ2-2; D is unresolved. Germline CDR1 reads SQVTM; CDR2 reads ANQGSEA. V was cut by 5 bases and J by 0 bases, with 16 bases left in between. The CDR3 length is 16 residues. This CDR3 is CSVLTGGSPNTGELFF. For the CDR3, the DNA is TGCAGCGTTCTAACCGGTGGCAGCCCGAACACCGGGGAGCTGTTTTTT.